Listed here are 7 T cell receptor beta chains from one sample, sequenced in a study of long-term antiretroviral therapy in people with HIV. Samples were assayed with immunoSEQ v3.0 at survey level. Measured with immunoSEQ multiplex PCR; TCRdb has only the in-frame clones, and not every one. Of about 23,000 clones listed, 70% to 90% were seen once; the top ten hold 6.4%. Sequenced here: unsorted PBMCs, sampled 0.6 years after starting antiretroviral therapy. Every receptor here comes from a man in his sixties with HIV.

V and J are TRBV30 and TRBJ2-3; D might be TRBD2 (7 bases). This CDR3 is built from 14 residues. Germline V gene lookup returns CDR1 GTSNPN and CDR2 SVGIG (reference sequence). Trimming pared 0 bases from V and 6 bases from J, leaving 13 bases between. The CDR3 nucleotides read TGTGCCTGGAGTGTACTTGAGGGGGGGGATACGCAGTATTTT. Residues: CAWSVLEGGDTQYF.

This chain joins TRBV9 and TRBJ1-1, with unresolved D. Germline V gene sequence: CDR1 SGDLS, CDR2 YYNGEE. V was trimmed by 2 bases and J by 7 bases, leaving 12 bases between them. The CDR3 has 13 amino acids. CDR3 sequence (DNA): TGTGCCAGCAGCGTTCCGGGTGAGAGTGAAGCTTTCTTT. Its translation: CASSVPGESEAFF.

This chain links TRBV6-1 with TRBJ2-5, with TRBD2 matching 13 bases. The CDR3 has 12 residues. CDR1 and CDR2 (germline): MNHNS, SASEGT. The V segment lost 5 bases and the J segment 13 bases; nucleotides outside the gene matches: 4. The CDR3 spells CASSRGLAGVYF. The CDR3 coding sequence is TGTGCCAGCAGTAGAGGACTAGCGGGGGTGTACTTC.

The V and J genes are TRBV9 and TRBJ1-4; D gene ambiguous. The CDR3 runs to 14 residues. CDR1 and CDR2 (germline): SGDLS, YYNGEE. Trimming left V 3 bases short and J 3 bases short, with 9 bases between. CDR3 nucleotides: TGTGCCAGCAGCGAGGGCGGCTCTAATGAAAAACTGTTTTTT. Encoded protein: CASSEGGSNEKLFF.

This clone was seen a few times. The gene calls are TRBV6-5 and TRBJ1-2; unclear D gene. V lost 6 bases, J lost 7 bases, and 15 bases lay in between. This CDR3 comprises 13 residues. Germline CDR1 MNHEY, CDR2 SVGAGI. The CDR3: CASRTSEAGGYTF. In DNA, the CDR3 is TGTGCCAGCAGAACTTCCGAAGCGGGTGGCTACACCTTC.

The J gene is TRBJ2-6, the V gene TRBV5-6; no definite D call. The ends were cut back, 2 bases at V and 0 bases at J, with 12 bases in the middle. Germline assignment: CDR1 SGHDT and CDR2 YYEEEE. This CDR3 is 17 amino acids long. The CDR3 sequence is CASSFYAIRSGANVLTF. The DNA of the CDR3 is TGTGCCAGCAGCTTCTATGCCATCCGCTCTGGGGCCAACGTCCTGACTTTC.

This chain links TRBV6-7 with TRBJ2-1; D remains ambiguous. TRBV6-7 is treated as an ORF (open reading frame) with a function not yet certain. The germline V and J ends were trimmed by 1 base and 0 bases, with 13 bases remaining between them. This CDR3 contains 17 residues. The CDR3 DNA is TGTGCCAGCAGTTACTTGTGCAGCCAAAGCTCCTACAATGAGCAGTTCTTC. It translates to CASSYLCSQSSYNEQFF.